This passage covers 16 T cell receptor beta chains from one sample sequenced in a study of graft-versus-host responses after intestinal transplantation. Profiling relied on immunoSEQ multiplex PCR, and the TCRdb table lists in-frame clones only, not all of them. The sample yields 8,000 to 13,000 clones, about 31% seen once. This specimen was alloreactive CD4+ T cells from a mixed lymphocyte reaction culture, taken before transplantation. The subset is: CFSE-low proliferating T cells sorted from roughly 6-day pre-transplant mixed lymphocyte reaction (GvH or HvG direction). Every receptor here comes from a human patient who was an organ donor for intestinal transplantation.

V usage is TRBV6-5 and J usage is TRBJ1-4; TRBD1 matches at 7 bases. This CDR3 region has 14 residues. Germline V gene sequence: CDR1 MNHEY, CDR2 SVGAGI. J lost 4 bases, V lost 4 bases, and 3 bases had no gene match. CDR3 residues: CASSFTGDNEKLFF. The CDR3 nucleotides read TGTGCCAGCAGTTTTACAGGGGATAATGAAAAACTGTTTTTT.

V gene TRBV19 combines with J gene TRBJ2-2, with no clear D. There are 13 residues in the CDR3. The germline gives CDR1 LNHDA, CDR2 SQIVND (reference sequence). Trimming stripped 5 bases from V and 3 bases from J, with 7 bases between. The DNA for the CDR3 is TGTGCCAGTAGTCTCCAAGACACCGGGGAGCTGTTTTTT. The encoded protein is CASSLQDTGELFF.

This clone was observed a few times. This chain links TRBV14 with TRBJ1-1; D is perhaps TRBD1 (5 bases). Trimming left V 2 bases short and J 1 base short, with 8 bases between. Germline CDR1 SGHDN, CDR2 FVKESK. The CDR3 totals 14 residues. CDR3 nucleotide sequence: TGTGCCAGCAGCCAACTGACAGCGAACACTGAAGCTTTCTTT. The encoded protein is CASSQLTANTEAFF.

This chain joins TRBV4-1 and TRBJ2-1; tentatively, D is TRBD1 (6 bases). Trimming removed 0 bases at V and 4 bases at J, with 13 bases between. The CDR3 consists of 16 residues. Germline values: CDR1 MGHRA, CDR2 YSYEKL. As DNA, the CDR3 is TGCGCCAGCAGCCAAGATCGAGGGGGTGGTTACAATGAGCAGTTCTTC. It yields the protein CASSQDRGGGYNEQFF.

The CDR3 loop is CASSQEAGRDNQPQHF. Written as DNA, the CDR3 is TGCGCCAGCAGCCAAGAGGCGGGCAGGGACAATCAGCCCCAGCATTTT. The V and J genes are TRBV4-1 and TRBJ1-5, with D perhaps matching TRBD1 (5 bases). The CDR3 totals 16 residues. CDR1 is MGHRA, CDR2 YSYEKL, per germline. Trimming shortened V by 0 bases and J by 3 bases, and 12 bases separated the two germline ends.

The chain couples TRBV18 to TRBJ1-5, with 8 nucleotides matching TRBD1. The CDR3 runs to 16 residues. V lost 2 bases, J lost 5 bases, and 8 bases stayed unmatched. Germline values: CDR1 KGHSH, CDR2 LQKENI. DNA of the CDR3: TGTGCCAGCTCACCAAGGCCGACAGGGGCCGATCAGCCCCAGCATTTT. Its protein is CASSPRPTGADQPQHF. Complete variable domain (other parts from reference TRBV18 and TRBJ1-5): NAGVMQNPRHLVRRRGQEARLRCSPMKGHSHVYWYRQLPEEGLKFMVYLQKENIIDESGMPKERFSAEFPKEGPSILRIQQVVRGDSAAYFCASSPRPTGADQPQHFGDGTRLSIL.

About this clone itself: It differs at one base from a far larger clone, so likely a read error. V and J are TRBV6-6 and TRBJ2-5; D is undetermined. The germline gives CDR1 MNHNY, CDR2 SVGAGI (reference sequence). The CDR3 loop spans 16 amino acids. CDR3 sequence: CAGSYSAVTYQETQYF. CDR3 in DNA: TGTGCCGGCAGTTACTCGGCGGTTACGTACCAAGAGACCCAGTACTTC.

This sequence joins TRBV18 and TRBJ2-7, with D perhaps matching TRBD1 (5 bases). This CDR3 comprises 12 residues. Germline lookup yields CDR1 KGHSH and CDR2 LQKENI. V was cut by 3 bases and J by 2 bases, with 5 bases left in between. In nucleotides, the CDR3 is TGTGCCAGCTCACCGGACACCTACGAGCAGTACTTC. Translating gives CASSPDTYEQYF.

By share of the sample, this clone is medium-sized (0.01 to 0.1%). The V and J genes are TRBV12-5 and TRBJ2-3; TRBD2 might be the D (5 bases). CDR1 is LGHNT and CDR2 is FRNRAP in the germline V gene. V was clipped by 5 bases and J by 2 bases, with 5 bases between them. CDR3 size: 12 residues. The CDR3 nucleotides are TGTGCTAGTGGTCGGGACACAGATACGCAGTATTTT. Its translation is CASGRDTDTQYF.

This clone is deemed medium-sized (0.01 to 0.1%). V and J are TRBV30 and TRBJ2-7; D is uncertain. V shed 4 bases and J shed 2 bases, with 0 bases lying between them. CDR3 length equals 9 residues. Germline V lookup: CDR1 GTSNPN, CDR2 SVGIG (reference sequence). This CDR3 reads CAWTYEQYF. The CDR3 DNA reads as TGTGCCTGGACCTACGAGCAGTACTTC.

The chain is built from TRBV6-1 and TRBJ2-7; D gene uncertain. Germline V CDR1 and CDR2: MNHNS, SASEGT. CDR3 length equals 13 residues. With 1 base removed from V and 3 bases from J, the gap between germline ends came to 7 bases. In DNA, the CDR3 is TGTGCCAGCAGTGAAGTCAGTATCTACGAGCAGTACTTC. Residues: CASSEVSIYEQYF.

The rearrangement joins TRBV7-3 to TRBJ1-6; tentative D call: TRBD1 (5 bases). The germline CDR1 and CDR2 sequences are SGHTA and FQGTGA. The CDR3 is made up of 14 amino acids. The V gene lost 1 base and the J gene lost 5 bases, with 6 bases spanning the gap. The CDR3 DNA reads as TGTGCCAGCAGCTTAAGGGGCAATAATTCACCCCTCCACTTT. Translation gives CASSLRGNNSPLHF.

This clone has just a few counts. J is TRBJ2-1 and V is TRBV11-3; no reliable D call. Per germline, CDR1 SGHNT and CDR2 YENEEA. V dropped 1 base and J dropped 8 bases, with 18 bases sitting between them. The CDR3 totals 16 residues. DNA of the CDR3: TGTGCCAGCAGCTTAGCCTACACGAAAAGAGGCGATGAGCAGTTCTTC. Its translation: CASSLAYTKRGDEQFF.

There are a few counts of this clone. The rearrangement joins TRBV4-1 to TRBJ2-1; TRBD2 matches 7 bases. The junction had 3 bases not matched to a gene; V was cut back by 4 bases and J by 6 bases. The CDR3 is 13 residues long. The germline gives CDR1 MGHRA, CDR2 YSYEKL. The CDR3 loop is CASSRGTTNEQFF. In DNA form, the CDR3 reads TGCGCCAGCAGCCGAGGGACTACCAATGAGCAGTTCTTC.

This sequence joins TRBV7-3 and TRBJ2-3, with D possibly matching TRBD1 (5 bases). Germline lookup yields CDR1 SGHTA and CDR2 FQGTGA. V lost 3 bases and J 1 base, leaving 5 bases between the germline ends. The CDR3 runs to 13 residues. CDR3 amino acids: CASSLTGTDTQYF. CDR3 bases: TGTGCCAGCAGCTTGACAGGCACAGATACGCAGTATTTT. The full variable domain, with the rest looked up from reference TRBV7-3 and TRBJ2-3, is GAGVSQTPSNKVTEKGKYVELRCDPISGHTALYWYRQSLGQGPEFLIYFQGTGAADDSGLPNDRFFAVRPEGSVSTLKIQRTERGDSAVYLCASSLTGTDTQYFGPGTRLTVL.

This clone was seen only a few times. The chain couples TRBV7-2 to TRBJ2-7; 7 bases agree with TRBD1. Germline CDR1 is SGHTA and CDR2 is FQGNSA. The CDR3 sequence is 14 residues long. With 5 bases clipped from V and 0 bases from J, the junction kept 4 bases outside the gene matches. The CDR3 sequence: CASSARQGSYEQYF. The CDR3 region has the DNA TGTGCCAGCAGCGCCCGACAGGGCTCCTACGAGCAGTACTTC.